This T cell receptor (beta chain) derives from a study of Tregs in tolerant kidney transplant recipients. Notes on the study in general: The most relevant donor-specific Treg TCRbeta repertoire apparently came from expansion with activated donor B cells. Biological reproducibility was not directly addressed, but technical replication error appeared minimal. Validation in larger populations is needed because few patients were studied.

The V gene end was trimmed by 5 bases and the J gene end by 2 bases; junction bases not matched to a gene: 4. The CDR3 runs to 15 residues. The germline V gene has CDR1 MNHEY and CDR2 SVGEGT. A remark on this clone: Its antigen is undetermined. With the read ending 3 residues before the CDR3 end, the germline J gene is used to fill in that end.

Related graft donors supplied nonmyeloablative bone marrow transplants, and mixed chimerism was transient. Thawed PBMCs were FACS-sorted into unstimulated CD4+CD25+CD127- regulatory T cells, CD4+CD25- non-regulatory cells, CD4 and CD8 cells. Libraries were prepared by immunoSEQ multiplex PCR; TCRdb keeps only in-frame clonotypes and omits some of them. The specimen's table records 25,000 or so clones. The chain joins TRBV6-2 or TRBV6-3 to TRBJ2-7; 12 positions match TRBD2. The input for sequencing was CD4+ T cells from blood (PBMCs), taken 6 months after the transplant. The TCR comes from a human patient who received a combined kidney and bone marrow transplant. The graft donor may have given rise to some T cells. The sequenced part of the CDR3 DNA is TGTGCCAGCAGTCCGGGACTAGCGGGCCCCTACGAG. Its translation is CASSPGLAGPYE. In full, the CDR3 is CASSPGLAGPYEQYF.